This T cell receptor beta chain was sequenced for a study of T cells in Graves' hyperthyroidism and ophthalmopathy. Ten or more counts support this clonotype. Amplification of TCR beta CDR3 regions was performed using RNA transcripts as template. In the first-round RT-PCR of the TCR CDR3, the HTBI primer set was used. TCRdb reprocessed the multiplex PCR reads with MiXCR, giving one entry per CDR3 protein. The sample lists about 110,000 distinct CDR3 sequences, around a sixth seen once, with about 45% in the top ten. The CDR3 totals 14 residues. Trimming took 6 bases from V and 7 from J, leaving 18 bases between them. Germline assignment: CDR1 SGHRS and CDR2 YFSETQ.

The sequencing sample was made of blood. This clonotype was obtained from a woman in her forties or fifties with Graves' hyperthyroidism. The gene calls are TRBV5-1 and TRBJ2-3; D remains unclear. The CDR3 DNA reads TGCGCCAGCACCAATGGAAACGGGCCAAATACGCAGTATTTT. Its translation: CASTNGNGPNTQYF.